This paragraph reports one T cell receptor beta chain. Its antigen remains unknown. This may be a read error: a much more frequent sequence differs by one nucleotide. TCRdb independently ran MiXCR on the reads; one entry per CDR3 protein. This table has 370,000 or so distinct CDR3 sequences, approximately 30% appearing once. The data originate from a study of T cell repertoires in cytomegalovirus infection. Study as a whole: As its CMV epitopes, the study selected recently identified HLA-C-restricted and well-studied HLA-B-restricted targets. Public signatures in TCR beta pointed to CMV infection and matching HLA type. Study results and limitations: The ex vivo response was dominated by HLA-C-restricted CMV-specific TCR beta clonotypes.

V gave up 6 bases and J gave up 5 bases, with 14 bases separating them. From germline, CDR1 is SGHTA and CDR2 FQGNSA. The CDR3 is made up of 14 amino acids. The sequences come from cultured PBMCs, collected from culture after CMV antigen stimulation. This sequence was found in a human donor in good health (CMV status not recorded). Some clones in this sample may be carry-over from other donors' samples. The chain has TRBV7-2 and TRBJ2-1, with a tentative D call TRBD2 (5 bases). The CDR3 region is CASSSPRRDNEQFF. The DNA for the CDR3 is TGTGCCAGCAGTTCCCCTCGGCGGGACAATGAGCAGTTCTTC. The complete variable domain, with remaining parts taken from reference TRBV7-2 and TRBJ2-1, reads GAGVSQSPSNKVTEKGKDVELRCDPISGHTALYWYRQSLGQGLEFLIYFQGNSAPDKSGLPSDRFSAERTGGSVSTLTIQRTQQEDSAVYLCASSSPRRDNEQFFGPGTRLTVL.